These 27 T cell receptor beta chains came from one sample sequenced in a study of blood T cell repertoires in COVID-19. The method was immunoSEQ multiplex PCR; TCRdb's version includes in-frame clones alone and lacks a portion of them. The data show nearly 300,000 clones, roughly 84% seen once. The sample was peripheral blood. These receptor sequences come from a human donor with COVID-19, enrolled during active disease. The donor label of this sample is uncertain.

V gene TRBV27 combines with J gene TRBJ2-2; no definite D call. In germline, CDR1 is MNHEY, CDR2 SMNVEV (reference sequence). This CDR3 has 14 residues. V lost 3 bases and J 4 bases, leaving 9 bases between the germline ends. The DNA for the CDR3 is TGTGCCAGCAGTTTTCTTCGGGTCACCGGGGAGCTGTTTTTT. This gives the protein CASSFLRVTGELFF.

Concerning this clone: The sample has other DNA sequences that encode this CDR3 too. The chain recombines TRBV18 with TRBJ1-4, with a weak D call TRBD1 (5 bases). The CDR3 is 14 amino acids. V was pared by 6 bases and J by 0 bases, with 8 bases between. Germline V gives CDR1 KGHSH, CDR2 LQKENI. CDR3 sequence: CASSPGATNEKLFF. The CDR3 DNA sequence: TGTGCCAGCTCGCCGGGGGCAACTAATGAAAAACTGTTTTTT.

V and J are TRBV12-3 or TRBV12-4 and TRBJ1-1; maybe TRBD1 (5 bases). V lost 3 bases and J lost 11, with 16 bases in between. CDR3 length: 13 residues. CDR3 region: CASSLVRARMAFF. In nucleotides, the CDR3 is TGTGCCAGCAGTTTGGTCAGGGCCAGGATGGCTTTCTTT.

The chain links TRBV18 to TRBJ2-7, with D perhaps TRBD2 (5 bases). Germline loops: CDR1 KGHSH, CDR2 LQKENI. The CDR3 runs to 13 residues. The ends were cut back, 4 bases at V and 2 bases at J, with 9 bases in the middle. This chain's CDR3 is CASSRTATYEQYF. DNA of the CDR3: TGTGCCAGCTCACGGACTGCCACCTACGAGCAGTACTTC.

Written as DNA, the CDR3 is TGTGCCAGTAGTATAGATCCGAAGACATTGAACACTGAAGCTTTCTTT. Encoded protein: CASSIDPKTLNTEAFF. This sequence joins TRBV19 and TRBJ1-1, with D uncertain. This CDR3 region has 16 residues. Trimming took off 0 bases at V and 0 bases at J, with 11 bases between the two ends. Germline CDR1 and CDR2: LNHDA and SQIVND (reference sequence).

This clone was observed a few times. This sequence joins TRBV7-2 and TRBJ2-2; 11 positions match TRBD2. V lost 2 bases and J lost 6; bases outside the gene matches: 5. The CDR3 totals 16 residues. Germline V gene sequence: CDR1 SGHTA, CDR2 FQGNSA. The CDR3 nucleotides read TGTGCCAGCAGCTTACCTAGCGGGAGGACCTCCGGGGAGCTGTTTTTT. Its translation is CASSLPSGRTSGELFF.

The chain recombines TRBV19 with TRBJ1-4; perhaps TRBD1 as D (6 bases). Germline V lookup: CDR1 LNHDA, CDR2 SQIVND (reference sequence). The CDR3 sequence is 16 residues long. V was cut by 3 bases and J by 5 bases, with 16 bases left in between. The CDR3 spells CASSIAGTPLNEKLFF. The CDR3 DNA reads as TGTGCCAGTAGTATCGCCGGGACACCATTAAATGAAAAACTGTTTTTT. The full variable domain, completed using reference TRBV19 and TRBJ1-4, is DGGITQSPKYLFRKEGQNVTLSCEQNLNHDAMYWYRQDPGQGLRLIYYSQIVNDFQKGDIAEGYSVSREKKESFPLTVTSAQKNPTAFYLCASSIAGTPLNEKLFFGSGTQLSVL.

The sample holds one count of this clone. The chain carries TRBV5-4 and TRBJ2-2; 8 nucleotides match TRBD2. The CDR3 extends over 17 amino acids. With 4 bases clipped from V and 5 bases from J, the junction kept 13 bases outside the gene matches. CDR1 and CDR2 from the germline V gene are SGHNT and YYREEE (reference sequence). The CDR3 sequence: CASSGPGLGRGTGELFF. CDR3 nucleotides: TGTGCCAGCAGCGGGCCGGGACTAGGCCGGGGAACCGGGGAGCTGTTTTTT.

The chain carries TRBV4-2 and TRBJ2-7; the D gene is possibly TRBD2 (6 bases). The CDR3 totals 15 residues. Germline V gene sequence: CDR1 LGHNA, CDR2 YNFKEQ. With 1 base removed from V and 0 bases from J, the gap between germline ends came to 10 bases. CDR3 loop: CASSQGVADSYEQYF. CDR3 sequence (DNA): TGTGCCAGCAGCCAAGGGGTAGCGGACTCCTACGAGCAGTACTTC.

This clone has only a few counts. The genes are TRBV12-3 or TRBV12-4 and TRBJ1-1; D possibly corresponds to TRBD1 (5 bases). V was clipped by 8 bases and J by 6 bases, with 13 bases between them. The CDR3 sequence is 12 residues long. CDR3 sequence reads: CASGAFRSEAFF. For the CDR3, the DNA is TGTGCCAGCGGGGCCTTTCGTTCTGAAGCTTTCTTT.

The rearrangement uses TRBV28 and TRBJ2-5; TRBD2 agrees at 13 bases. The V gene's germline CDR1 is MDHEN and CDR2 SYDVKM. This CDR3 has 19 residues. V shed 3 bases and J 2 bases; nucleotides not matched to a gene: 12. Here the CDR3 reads CASSFPPGTSGTLQETQYF. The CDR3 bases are TGTGCCAGCAGTTTCCCCCCCGGGACTAGCGGGACTTTACAAGAGACCCAGTACTTC.

The CDR3 DNA reads as TGCGCCAGCAGCCAAGACGTGGTAGCGGTCTCCTACGAGCAGTACTTC. This translates into CASSQDVVAVSYEQYF. The chain is built from TRBV4-3 and TRBJ2-7, with D perhaps matching TRBD2 (6 bases). Deletions cut 0 bases from V and 0 bases from J, with 12 bases between. This CDR3 has 16 amino acids. Germline CDR1 is LGHNA and CDR2 is YSLEER.

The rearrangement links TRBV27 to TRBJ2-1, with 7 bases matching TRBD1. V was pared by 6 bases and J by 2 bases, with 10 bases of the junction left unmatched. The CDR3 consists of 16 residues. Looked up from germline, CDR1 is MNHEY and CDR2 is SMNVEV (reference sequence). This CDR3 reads CASRSVGTVAYNEQFF. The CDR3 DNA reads TGTGCCAGCAGATCAGTCGGGACAGTAGCCTACAATGAGCAGTTCTTC.

DNA of the CDR3: TGTGCCAGTAGTCTGACAGGGCTAGAGACCCAGTACTTC. This sequence encodes CASSLTGLETQYF. The V and J genes are TRBV19 and TRBJ2-5; TRBD1 aligns across 7 bases. This CDR3 has 13 residues. The ends lost 5 bases at V and 4 bases at J; junction bases unmatched: 4. Germline V gives CDR1 LNHDA, CDR2 SQIVND (reference sequence).

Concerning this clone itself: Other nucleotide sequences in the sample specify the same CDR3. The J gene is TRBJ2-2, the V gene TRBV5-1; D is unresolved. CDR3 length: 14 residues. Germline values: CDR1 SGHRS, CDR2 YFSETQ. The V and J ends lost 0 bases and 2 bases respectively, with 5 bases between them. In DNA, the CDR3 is TGCGCCAGCAGCTTGGTCCTTAACACCGGGGAGCTGTTTTTT. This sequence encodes CASSLVLNTGELFF.

The CDR3 DNA is TGCGCCAGCAGCTTTGGGCCTAGCGGGAACTACAATGAGCAGTTCTTC. It translates to CASSFGPSGNYNEQFF. The chain recombines TRBV5-1 with TRBJ2-1; 9 bases agree with TRBD2. Germline CDR1 and CDR2: SGHRS and YFSETQ. This CDR3 region has 16 residues. After removal of 2 bases from V and 3 bases from J, the junction contained 6 bases not matched to a gene.

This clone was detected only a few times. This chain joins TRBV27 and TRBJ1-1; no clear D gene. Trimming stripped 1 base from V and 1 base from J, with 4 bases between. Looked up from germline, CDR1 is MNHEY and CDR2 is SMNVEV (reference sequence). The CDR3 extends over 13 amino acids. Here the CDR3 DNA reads TGTGCCAGCAGTTTATGGAGGAACACTGAAGCTTTCTTT. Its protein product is CASSLWRNTEAFF.

CDR3 nucleotide sequence: TGTGCCAGCAGTTTAGCCCGCCGCGGCGAGCAGTACTTC. Translated, it gives CASSLARRGEQYF. The chain carries TRBV27 and TRBJ2-7; D unresolved. V lost 2 bases and J lost 6, with 11 bases in between. CDR1 and CDR2 (germline): MNHEY, SMNVEV (reference sequence). The CDR3 covers 13 residues.

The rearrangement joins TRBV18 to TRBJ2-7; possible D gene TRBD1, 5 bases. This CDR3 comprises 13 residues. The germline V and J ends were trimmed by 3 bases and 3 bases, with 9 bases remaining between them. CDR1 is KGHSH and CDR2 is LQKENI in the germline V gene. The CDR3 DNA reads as TGTGCCAGCTCACCCCGACAGATCTACGAGCAGTACTTC. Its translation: CASSPRQIYEQYF.

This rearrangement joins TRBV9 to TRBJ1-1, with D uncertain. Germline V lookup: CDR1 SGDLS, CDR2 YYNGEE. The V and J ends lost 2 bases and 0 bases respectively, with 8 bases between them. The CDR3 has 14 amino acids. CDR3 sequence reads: CASSVGRLNTEAFF. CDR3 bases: TGTGCCAGCAGCGTTGGGAGGCTGAACACTGAAGCTTTCTTT.

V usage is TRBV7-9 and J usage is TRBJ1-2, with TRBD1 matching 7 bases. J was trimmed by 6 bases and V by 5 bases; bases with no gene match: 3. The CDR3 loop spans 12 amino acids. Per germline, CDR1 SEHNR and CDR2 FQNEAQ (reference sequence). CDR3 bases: TGTGCCAGCAGCCAAGACAGGGATGGCTACACCTTC. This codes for CASSQDRDGYTF.

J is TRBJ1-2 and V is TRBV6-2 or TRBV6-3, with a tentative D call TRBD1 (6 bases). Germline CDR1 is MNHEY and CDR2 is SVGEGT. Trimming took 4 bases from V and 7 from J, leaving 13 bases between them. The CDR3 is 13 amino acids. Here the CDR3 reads CASSLLDSSGYTF. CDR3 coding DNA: TGTGCCAGCAGTTTACTGGACAGCAGTGGCTACACCTTC.

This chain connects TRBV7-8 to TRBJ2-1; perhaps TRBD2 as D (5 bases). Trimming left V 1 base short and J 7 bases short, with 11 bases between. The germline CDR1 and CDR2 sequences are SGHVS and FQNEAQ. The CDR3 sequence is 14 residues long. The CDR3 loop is CASSLGRRANEQFF. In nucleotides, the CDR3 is TGTGCCAGCAGCTTAGGGAGGCGAGCTAATGAGCAGTTCTTC.

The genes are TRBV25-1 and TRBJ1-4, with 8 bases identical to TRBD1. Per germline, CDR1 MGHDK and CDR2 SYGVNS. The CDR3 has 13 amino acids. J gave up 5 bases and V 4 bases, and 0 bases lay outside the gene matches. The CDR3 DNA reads TGTGCCAGCAGTGGACAGGGGAATGAAAAACTGTTTTTT. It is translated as CASSGQGNEKLFF.

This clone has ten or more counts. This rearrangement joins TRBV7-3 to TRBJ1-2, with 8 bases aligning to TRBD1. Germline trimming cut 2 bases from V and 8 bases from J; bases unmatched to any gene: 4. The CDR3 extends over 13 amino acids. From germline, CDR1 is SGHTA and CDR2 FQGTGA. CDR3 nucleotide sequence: TGTGCCAGCAGCTTAGGCAGGGGGCAAGGCTACACCTTC. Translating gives CASSLGRGQGYTF.

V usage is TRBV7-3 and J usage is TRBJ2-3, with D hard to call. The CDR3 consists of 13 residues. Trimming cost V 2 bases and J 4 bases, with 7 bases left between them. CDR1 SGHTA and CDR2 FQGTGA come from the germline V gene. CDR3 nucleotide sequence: TGTGCCAGCAGCTTACTCTTATCAGATACGCAGTATTTT. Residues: CASSLLLSDTQYF.

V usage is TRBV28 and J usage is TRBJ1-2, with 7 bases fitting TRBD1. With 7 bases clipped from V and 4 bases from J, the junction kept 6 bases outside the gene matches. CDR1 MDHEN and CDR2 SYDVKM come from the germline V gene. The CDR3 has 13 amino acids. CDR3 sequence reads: CASTLGGSYGYTF. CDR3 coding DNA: TGTGCCAGCACCCTAGGGGGCAGCTATGGCTACACCTTC.